A single sample is the source of the 14 T cell receptor beta chains below, sequenced in a study of cytomegalovirus exposure and HLA in healthy donors. The PCR used 60 Vbeta and 13 Jbeta primers. Libraries were prepared by immunoSEQ multiplex PCR; TCRdb keeps only in-frame clonotypes and omits some of them. The table includes around 130,000 clones, more than 55% detected once. The sequencing input was PBMCs. The source of these receptors is an older woman in good health and CMV-seronegative.

Points on this clone: A read error may account for a junction end that differs from germline. V usage is TRBV4-3 and J usage is TRBJ2-1; possibly TRBD2 for D (6 bases). CDR1 and CDR2 from the germline V gene are LGHNA and YSLEER. This CDR3 region has 14 residues. CDR3 sequence reads: CASSLGGSANGQFF. CDR3 DNA: TGCGCCAGCAGCCTCGGAGGGAGCGCCAATGGGCAGTTCTTC.

This clone was picked up one time. The chain is built from TRBV21-1 and TRBJ2-7; TRBD2 reflects the table's D call only, with no check against the DNA. TRBV21-1 is described as a pseudogene. The CDR3 extends over 13 amino acids. CDR3: CASSSSHGYEQYF. CDR3 sequence (DNA): TGTGCCAGCAGCAGCTCCCACGGCTACGAGCAGTACTTC.

This clone is a singleton in its sample. The genes are TRBV5-1 and TRBJ2-2; 12 nucleotides match TRBD2. After removal of 4 bases from V and 4 bases from J, the junction contained 11 bases not matched to a gene. The CDR3 runs to 18 residues. CDR1 SGHRS and CDR2 YFSETQ come from the germline V gene. CDR3 nucleotides: TGCGCCAGCAGCAAGGGACTAGCGGGCACAAGCTCCACCGGGGAGCTGTTTTTT. Its translation: CASSKGLAGTSSTGELFF.

This clone has only one observation. The chain carries TRBV4-2 and TRBJ2-2; 8 bases are shared with TRBD1. V shed 3 bases and J 7 bases; nucleotides not matched to a gene: 7. The CDR3 length is 15 residues. The germline gives CDR1 LGHNA, CDR2 YNFKEQ. The DNA of the CDR3 is TGTGCCAGCAGCCATGAGACAGGGGTGGACGGGGAGCTGTTTTTT. Amino acids: CASSHETGVDGELFF.

In its sample, this clone was seen a few times. The chain uses TRBV19 and TRBJ1-2, with 9 bases matching TRBD1. The CDR3 runs to 13 residues. Germline V gene sequence: CDR1 LNHDA, CDR2 SQIVND (reference sequence). After removal of 5 bases from V and 8 bases from J, the junction contained 6 bases not matched to a gene. The CDR3 loop is CASSSTGGWGYTF. CDR3 DNA sequence: TGTGCCAGTAGTTCTACAGGGGGCTGGGGCTACACCTTC.

This chain connects TRBV18 to TRBJ2-7; TRBD2 matches 8 bases. The CDR3 spans 16 residues. V trimming: 0 bases; J trimming: 7 bases; junction bases outside the gene matches: 11. The germline gives CDR1 KGHSH, CDR2 LQKENI. The DNA of the CDR3 is TGTGCCAGCTCACCACCGGGACTAGGGAGAACGGGAGAGCAGTACTTC. Translation: CASSPPGLGRTGEQYF.

This clone was recorded only once. The chain is built from TRBV9 and TRBJ2-3, with D perhaps matching TRBD2 (5 bases). The ends were cut back, 4 bases at V and 4 bases at J, with 16 bases in the middle. This CDR3 spans 15 amino acids. In germline, CDR1 is SGDLS, CDR2 YYNGEE. The CDR3 DNA reads as TGTGCCAGCAGCCGAACACTAGGTGGGGCAGATACGCAGTATTTT. Encoded protein: CASSRTLGGADTQYF.

The table lists this clone with a few counts. The rearrangement joins TRBV5-8 to TRBJ2-7, with D perhaps matching TRBD1 (6 bases). Trimming pared 5 bases from V and 3 bases from J, leaving 15 bases between. The CDR3 is 14 residues long. Looked up from germline, CDR1 is SGHTS and CDR2 is YDEGEE. The CDR3 nucleotides are TGTGCCAGCAGTTCAGGGGTTTATCGCTACGAGCAGTACTTC. It encodes CASSSGVYRYEQYF.

This clone showed up just once. CDR3: CASSLREWDTQYF. The DNA for the CDR3 is TGTGCCAGCAGCTTACGAGAGTGGGATACGCAGTATTTT. This chain uses TRBV7-9 with TRBJ2-3; D is unresolved. The CDR3 is made up of 13 amino acids. V lost 2 bases to trimming and J lost 6 bases, with 9 bases between them. Germline loops: CDR1 SEHNR, CDR2 FQNEAQ (reference sequence).

The rearrangement links TRBV7-8 to TRBJ2-7; TRBD1 agrees at 8 bases. CDR3 size: 14 residues. Germline V gene sequence: CDR1 SGHVS, CDR2 FQNEAQ. V lost 3 bases, J lost 6 bases, and 7 bases stayed unmatched. The CDR3 region is CASSFGTGRGEQYF. In DNA, the CDR3 is TGTGCCAGCAGCTTCGGGACAGGAAGAGGCGAGCAGTACTTC.

The DNA of the CDR3 is TGTGCCAGCAGCTTAGAGCGAGCTGGAAACACCATATATTTT. This codes for CASSLERAGNTIYF. The J gene is TRBJ1-3, the V gene TRBV7-2; D remains unclear. In germline, CDR1 is SGHTA, CDR2 FQGNSA. The CDR3 runs 14 residues. The V and J ends lost 1 base and 2 bases respectively, with 6 bases between them.

This clone was observed a few times. The gene calls are TRBV29-1 and TRBJ2-2, with TRBD2 matching over 10 bases. Germline V lookup: CDR1 SQVTM, CDR2 ANQGSEA. The CDR3 is 14 amino acids. Trimming took 6 bases from V and 5 from J; bases not matched to a gene: 6. The chain's CDR3 is CSVGLALWTGELFF. In DNA form, the CDR3 reads TGCAGCGTGGGACTAGCGCTGTGGACCGGGGAGCTGTTTTTT.

The V and J genes are TRBV5-4 and TRBJ2-1, with TRBD2 matching over 8 bases. The CDR3 runs 14 residues. In germline, CDR1 is SGHNT, CDR2 YYREEE (reference sequence). The V and J ends lost 9 bases and 0 bases, in that order; junction bases with no gene match: 5. DNA of the CDR3: TGTGCCACCAAGCGGGAGACCTCCTACAATGAGCAGTTCTTC. This translates into CATKRETSYNEQFF.

The chain has TRBV19 and TRBJ2-7; no reliable D call. Looked up from germline, CDR1 is LNHDA and CDR2 is SQIVND (reference sequence). V was trimmed by 5 bases and J by 6 bases, leaving 8 bases between them. This CDR3 region has 11 residues. CDR3 in DNA: TGTGCCAGTAGTCAGTCACGCGAGCAGTACTTC. Protein sequence: CASSQSREQYF.